This entry is about one TCR beta chain. This clone was seen only once. The antigen this receptor binds is unknown. Base quality data are lacking; no much larger clone is found one base away. TCRbeta CDR3 regions were amplified from genomic DNA using the immunoSEQ Assay, a bias-controlled multiplex PCR. Regarding the original processing steps: The number of nucleated cells in each sample was estimated from the amplification of reference gene primers within the assay. To quantify the absolute abundance of each unique TCRbeta CDR3 rearrangement, sequence reads were collapsed and filtered. For each sample, productive Simpson clonality was calculated as the square root of Simpson's diversity index over productive rearrangements. TCRdb holds this immuneACCESS table with in-frame rearrangements only. Some clones are missing; in checked studies, unresolved V genes explain under half, and the rest has no known cause. V and J calls and clone size are as listed in that table; D and trimming were resolved from the DNA. Present in this sample are under 50,000 clones, 88% of which were seen just once. The ten largest account for roughly a third of the sample.

These data belong to a study of blood T cell repertoires in COVID-19 (dated by TCRdb to about 2020). Some background on the complete study: Collaborator samples came from the United States, Italy and Spain and covered acute and convalescent phases of COVID-19. The material from the prospective study consisted of cDNA or gDNA derived from T cells, B-cell-depleted T cells, or PBMCs. Subjects who had been exposed to COVID-19, were actively infected with it, or had recovered from it provided the deeply sampled blood TCRbeta repertoires that made up the dataset. A freely available public database, intended as a resource for researchers studying the immune response to SARS-CoV-2, is where the repertoires were released. The samples were drawn from two sources: the first 160 participants of the ongoing ImmuneRACE study, and 1,200 or so subjects contributed by 6 global collaborators. Nearly every sample came with metadata listing a de-identified subject ID, COVID-19 status, age in years and sex. HLA class I and class II types, where available, came from metadata supplied by the sample provider rather than from assay-based typing. Overall study results and their limits: The quantity of clinical and demographic metadata differed by source and by participant and was supplied without curation.

CDR1 SQVTM and CDR2 ANQGSEA are derived from the germline V gene. The CDR3, from cysteine to phenylalanine, totals 13 residues. Kept here is only the CDR3 DNA, which spans 39 bases and is read in frame from base 1. Clipping removes 4 bases from V and 7 bases from J, with 4 as the unmatched junction base count. Collaborating institutions collected whole blood in K2EDTA tubes following their own protocols. For TCRbeta analysis, collaborator samples were shipped as frozen whole blood, as isolated PBMCs, or as DNA extracted from either sample type. Input material: peripheral blood. The clonotype was recovered from a man between 70 and 80 years old with active COVID-19. The chain couples TRBV29-1 to TRBJ1-4; TRBD1 aligns with 9 central bases. The encoded CDR3 is CSVGQGVAEKLFF. The sequenced DNA: TGCAGCGTTGGACAGGGGGTAGCTGAAAAACTGTTTTTT. The variable domain in full, with residues beyond the CDR3 obtained from the reference TRBV29-1 and TRBJ1-4 genes, is SAVISQKPSRDICQRGTSLTIQCQVDSQVTMMFWYRQQPGQSLTLIATANQGSEATYESGFVIDKFPISRPNLTFSTLTVSNMSPEDSSIYLCSVGQGVAEKLFFGSGTQLSVL.